The 30 T cell receptor beta chains presented below share a single source sample, sequenced in a study of blood T cell repertoires in COVID-19. The repertoire was sequenced with immunoSEQ multiplex PCR; TCRdb's copy has only in-frame clones and lacks some. Found here are around 200,000 clones, approximately 81% of them singletons; the top ten hold roughly 18%. Sequencing was done on a sample of peripheral blood. The receptor set was obtained from a person aged 65 to 85 with COVID-19, enrolled during active disease.

The chain combines TRBV19 with TRBJ2-5; maybe TRBD1 (5 bases). V gave up 5 bases and J gave up 5 bases, with 9 bases separating them. Germline V gives CDR1 LNHDA, CDR2 SQIVND (reference sequence). This CDR3 region has 12 residues. CDR3 nucleotides: TGTGCCAGTAGTGACAGAAGCGAGACCCAGTACTTC. This gives the protein CASSDRSETQYF.

The J gene is TRBJ2-1, the V gene TRBV4-2; the D is unclear. CDR3 length: 15 residues. V was pared by 0 bases and J by 0 bases, with 6 bases between. Germline V gives CDR1 LGHNA, CDR2 YNFKEQ. The CDR3 coding sequence is TGTGCCAGCAGCCAAGATCGGAGCTCCTACAATGAGCAGTTCTTC. This codes for CASSQDRSSYNEQFF.

The genes are TRBV3-1 (or the pseudogene TRBV3-2) and TRBJ2-3, with D possibly TRBD2 on 5 matching bases. Germline CDR1 is LGHDT and CDR2 is YNNKEL (reference sequence). V gave up 8 bases and J gave up 0 bases, with 9 bases separating them. The CDR3 contains 13 residues. The CDR3 reads CASRDPSTDTQYF. CDR3 in DNA: TGTGCCAGCCGGGATCCTAGCACAGATACGCAGTATTTT.

This clone was recorded once. This chain connects TRBV5-1 to TRBJ2-3, with D maybe TRBD2 (6 bases). The CDR3 has 15 residues. V lost 0 bases, J lost 2 bases, and 10 bases lay in between. CDR1 and CDR2 from the germline V gene are SGHRS and YFSETQ. For the CDR3, the DNA is TGCGCCAGCAGCTTGGCTAGCGTTTCCACAGATACGCAGTATTTT. Residues: CASSLASVSTDTQYF.

The rearrangement joins TRBV19 to TRBJ2-6, with a weak D call TRBD1 (5 bases). The CDR3 runs 18 residues. The germline V gene has CDR1 LNHDA and CDR2 SQIVND (reference sequence). V was trimmed by 3 bases and J by 1 base, leaving 16 bases between them. The CDR3 bases are TGTGCCAGTAGTATTGCCCACGTCAGACAGTCTGGGGCCAACGTCCTGACTTTC. This sequence encodes CASSIAHVRQSGANVLTF.

The CDR3 region is CASSLGVAKQADTQYF. The CDR3 coding sequence is TGTGCCAGCAGCTTAGGAGTTGCGAAGCAAGCAGATACGCAGTATTTT. The chain employs TRBV7-9 and TRBJ2-3, with D hard to call. V lost 1 base, J lost 4 bases, and 15 bases lay in between. This CDR3 contains 16 residues. Germline V gene lookup returns CDR1 SEHNR and CDR2 FQNEAQ (reference sequence).

The genes are TRBV7-8 and TRBJ1-5; 9 bases match TRBD1. Unmatched junction bases numbered 19, after V lost 0 bases and J lost 1 base. This CDR3 region has 22 residues. CDR1 and CDR2 from the germline V gene are SGHVS and FQNEAQ. CDR3 protein: CASSLALSRAPGQGYSNQPQHF. In DNA, the CDR3 is TGTGCCAGCAGCTTAGCCCTAAGCCGGGCCCCGGGACAGGGTTACAGCAATCAGCCCCAGCATTTT.

V is TRBV5-1 and J is TRBJ2-3; 10 bases line up with TRBD1. The CDR3 consists of 15 residues. The germline CDR1 and CDR2 sequences are SGHRS and YFSETQ. Losses at the gene ends were 4 bases for V and 8 bases for J; bases not matched to a gene: 10. CDR3 in amino acids: CASSITGTGEGTQYF. The DNA of the CDR3 is TGCGCCAGCAGCATCACCGGGACAGGGGAAGGTACGCAGTATTTT.

The chain joins TRBV6-6 to TRBJ2-2; D is unclear. This CDR3 comprises 15 residues. V shed 6 bases and J shed 9 bases, with 20 bases lying between them. CDR1 MNHNY and CDR2 SVGAGI come from the germline V gene (reference sequence). This CDR3 reads CASSPRQVTKRELFF. In DNA form, the CDR3 reads TGTGCCAGCAGCCCCCGCCAGGTCACGAAGAGGGAGCTGTTTTTT.

This clone was recorded once. The chain uses TRBV29-1 and TRBJ2-2, with D tentatively TRBD1 (6 bases). The V end lost 5 bases, the J end lost 4 bases, and 11 bases lay between the germline ends. Per the germline V gene, CDR1 is SQVTM and CDR2 is ANQGSEA. This CDR3 comprises 13 residues. CDR3 region: CSVKTGFTGELFF. CDR3 DNA: TGCAGCGTTAAGACAGGATTCACCGGGGAGCTGTTTTTT.

The chain links TRBV30 to TRBJ1-2; D perhaps matches TRBD1 (5 bases). Trimming left V 8 bases short and J 2 bases short, with 18 bases between. Germline CDR1 reads GTSNPN; CDR2 reads SVGIG (reference sequence). The CDR3 covers 14 residues. This chain's CDR3 is CAGLSQGANYGYTF. In nucleotides, the CDR3 is TGTGCCGGACTATCCCAGGGAGCGAACTATGGCTACACCTTC.

The chain has TRBV6-5 and TRBJ1-3; D possibly corresponds to TRBD1 (5 bases). CDR3 length equals 13 residues. Germline assignment: CDR1 MNHEY and CDR2 SVGAGI. Trimming left V 6 bases short and J 8 bases short, with 14 bases between. In DNA form, the CDR3 reads TGTGCCAGCAGCCAGGGCGGAGAATACACCATATATTTT. Translated, it gives CASSQGGEYTIYF.

The chain is built from TRBV7-9 and TRBJ1-1; D unclear. CDR1 is SEHNR and CDR2 is FQNEAQ in the germline V gene (reference sequence). V was shortened by 1 base and J by 6 bases, with 12 bases between the two germline ends. The CDR3 runs 14 residues. CDR3 sequence: CASSLVGSRAEAFF. The CDR3 nucleotides read TGTGCCAGCAGCTTAGTTGGCTCTCGTGCTGAAGCTTTCTTT.

The CDR3 nucleotides are TGTGCCAGCAGCGGGACCCCTCGGAGGGGCACTGAAGCTTTCTTT. As protein: CASSGTPRRGTEAFF. The chain is built from TRBV28 and TRBJ1-1, with D maybe TRBD1 (5 bases). This CDR3 contains 15 residues. V dropped 6 bases and J dropped 4 bases, with 18 bases sitting between them. CDR1 MDHEN and CDR2 SYDVKM come from the germline V gene.

This clone showed up just a few times. The chain links TRBV7-2 to TRBJ2-1; TRBD2 agrees at 12 bases. CDR1 and CDR2 from the germline V gene are SGHTA and FQGNSA. This CDR3 has 14 amino acids. Trimming removed 8 bases from V and 6 bases from J; junction bases left unmatched: 5. CDR3 sequence (DNA): TGTGCCAGCGCTAGCGGGGGGGCCTTCAATGAGCAGTTCTTC. It specifies CASASGGAFNEQFF.

The chain combines TRBV12-3 or TRBV12-4 with TRBJ2-7, with D possibly being TRBD1 (5 bases). The CDR3 extends over 13 amino acids. V dropped 5 bases and J dropped 5 bases, with 13 bases sitting between them. CDR3 coding DNA: TGTGCCAGCAGTAGCAGGGAAGGGAACGAGCAGTACTTC. This codes for CASSSREGNEQYF.

This rearrangement joins TRBV25-1 to TRBJ1-6, with 9 bases aligning to TRBD1. From germline, CDR1 is MGHDK and CDR2 SYGVNS. With V trimmed by 4 bases and J by 8 bases, 6 bases remained unmatched. This CDR3 region has 15 residues. The DNA of the CDR3 is TGTGCCAGCAGTGCCCACAGGGGGCCTGATTCACCCCTCCACTTT. Translating gives CASSAHRGPDSPLHF. Drawing the rest from reference TRBV25-1 and TRBJ1-6, the complete variable domain is EADIYQTPRYLVIGTGKKITLECSQTMGHDKMYWYQQDPGMELHLIHYSYGVNSTEKGDLSSESTVSRIRTEHFPLTLESARPSHTSQYLCASSAHRGPDSPLHFGNGTRLTVT.

The chain couples TRBV6-4 to TRBJ1-5; unclear D gene. V lost 3 bases, J lost 4 bases, and 7 bases lay in between. This CDR3 has 13 amino acids. Per germline, CDR1 MRHNA and CDR2 SNTAGT. In DNA form, the CDR3 reads TGTGCCAGCAGTGAAGAGTCTAATCAGCCCCAGCATTTT. Protein: CASSEESNQPQHF.

The rearrangement joins TRBV28 to TRBJ2-5; D possibly corresponds to TRBD1 (5 bases). Germline V gene lookup returns CDR1 MDHEN and CDR2 SYDVKM. This CDR3 spans 15 amino acids. V shed 6 bases and J shed 5 bases, with 19 bases lying between them. CDR3 sequence (DNA): TGTGCCAGCAGGGGGATATTGCAGGGCCTGGAGACCCAGTACTTC. Translation: CASRGILQGLETQYF.

The CDR3 protein is CATKGDRVHEQYF. DNA for the CDR3: TGTGCCACCAAGGGGGACAGGGTGCACGAGCAGTACTTC. The rearrangement uses TRBV28 and TRBJ2-7; 9 bases line up with TRBD1. Losses at the gene ends were 10 bases for V and 5 bases for J; bases not matched to a gene: 9. The CDR3 is 13 residues long. Germline CDR1 MDHEN, CDR2 SYDVKM.

The chain combines TRBV6-1 with TRBJ2-1; D may be TRBD1 (6 bases). The CDR3 runs to 15 residues. CDR1 and CDR2 (germline): MNHNS, SASEGT. The V end was cut by 1 base, the J end by 4 bases, with 11 bases between. In DNA form, the CDR3 reads TGTGCCAGCAGTGAAGTGGCAGGGGATTACAATGAGCAGTTCTTC. Translated, it gives CASSEVAGDYNEQFF.

The CDR3 protein is CASSLQNYGYTF. CDR3 nucleotide sequence: TGTGCCAGCAGCTTACAGAACTATGGCTACACCTTC. The chain carries TRBV7-9 and TRBJ1-2; D uncertain. Trimming cost V 2 bases and J 2 bases, with 3 bases left between them. The germline V gene encodes CDR1 SEHNR and CDR2 FQNEAQ (reference sequence). The CDR3 loop spans 12 amino acids.

This clone showed up just once. The chain combines TRBV3-1 (or the pseudogene TRBV3-2) with TRBJ1-1, with D possibly being TRBD1 (6 bases). Germline V gives CDR1 LGHDT, CDR2 YNNKEL (reference sequence). The CDR3 totals 13 residues. Trimming left V 6 bases short and J 4 bases short, with 12 bases between. The CDR3 reads CASSRTGSTEAFF. In DNA, the CDR3 is TGTGCCAGCAGTCGCACAGGGTCCACTGAAGCTTTCTTT.

The genes are TRBV27 and TRBJ2-1; D not certain. Germline loops: CDR1 MNHEY, CDR2 SMNVEV (reference sequence). V was cut by 7 bases and J by 1 base, with 11 bases left in between. The CDR3 spans 14 residues. DNA for the CDR3: TGTGCCAGCACCCGAGGTGGATCCTACAATGAGCAGTTCTTC. Its translation: CASTRGGSYNEQFF.

This clone was observed a handful of times. The J gene is TRBJ2-3, the V gene TRBV21-1; TRBD2, as called in the table, went unchecked against the DNA. TRBV21-1 is designated a pseudogene. This CDR3 region has 15 residues. In DNA form, the CDR3 reads TGTGCCAGCAGTCGAGCGGGAGGGGGTTCAGATACGCAGTATTTT. It codes for CASSRAGGGSDTQYF.

The chain has TRBV12-3 or TRBV12-4 and TRBJ1-5; D not certain. The CDR3 has 13 amino acids. Trimming shortened V by 3 bases and J by 5 bases, and 8 bases separated the two germline ends. DNA for the CDR3: TGTGCCAGCAGTTTCCGTCTTTATCAGCCCCAGCATTTT. It translates to CASSFRLYQPQHF.

This clone occurred once. This chain uses TRBV7-3 with TRBJ2-7; 12 bases match TRBD2. V shed 5 bases and J 3 bases; nucleotides not matched to a gene: 8. The CDR3 consists of 16 residues. The germline V gene encodes CDR1 SGHTA and CDR2 FQGTGA. CDR3 sequence: CASSHTSGRIRYEQYF. CDR3 DNA: TGTGCCAGCAGCCATACTAGCGGGAGGATCCGCTACGAGCAGTACTTC.

The chain has TRBV6-1 and TRBJ2-7; D is possibly TRBD1 (5 bases). V lost 2 bases to trimming and J lost 2 bases, with 16 bases between them. The CDR3 has 16 amino acids. Germline loops: CDR1 MNHNS, CDR2 SASEGT. CDR3 DNA: TGTGCCAGCAGTGAAAGTTCGCAGGGCGGCCCCTACGAGCAGTACTTC. Amino acid sequence: CASSESSQGGPYEQYF.

The V call is TRBV6-2 or TRBV6-3, the J call TRBJ2-7, with 15 bases that match TRBD2. J lost 3 bases, V lost 6 bases, and 15 bases had no gene match. Germline V gives CDR1 MNHEY, CDR2 SVGEGT. This CDR3 is built from 19 residues. The CDR3 here is CASSSEPGLAGGRNYEQYF. Written as DNA, the CDR3 is TGTGCCAGCAGCTCGGAACCGGGACTAGCGGGAGGCCGTAACTACGAGCAGTACTTC.

The J gene is TRBJ2-7, the V gene TRBV6-6; TRBD2 aligns across 7 bases. V shed 2 bases and J 0 bases; nucleotides not matched to a gene: 4. This CDR3 has 15 amino acids. CDR1 is MNHNY and CDR2 is SVGAGI in the germline V gene (reference sequence). CDR3 residues: CASSYRAGASYEQYF. DNA of the CDR3: TGTGCCAGCAGTTACAGGGCGGGAGCCTCCTACGAGCAGTACTTC.